The source of this T cell receptor beta chain is a study of cytomegalovirus exposure and HLA in healthy donors. The PCR was carried out with 60 Vbeta primers and 13 Jbeta primers. Profiling relied on immunoSEQ multiplex PCR, and the TCRdb table lists in-frame clones only, not all of them. The sample consists of around 92,000 clones, 81% of them appearing once. The CDR3 spans 14 residues. Germline CDR1 is MNHEY and CDR2 is SVGAGI. V was shortened by 6 bases and J by 7 bases, with 18 bases between the two germline ends. Points from the study as a whole: Analysis was carried out at a later point, and it linked a missense DCLRE1C variant to TCR beta V- and J-gene trimming. Among donors in an Asian-associated ancestry cluster, a later analysis reportedly found fewer N-insertions than the roughly 610-donor mean.

A word on this clone: What it binds is not known.

The genes are TRBV6-5 and TRBJ1-2; D is perhaps TRBD1 (5 bases). This receptor was identified in a girl aged 2-10 years in good health and CMV-seropositive. The sequencing input was PBMCs. CDR3 protein: CASSSRPGQGGYTF. In DNA form, the CDR3 reads TGTGCCAGCAGCTCCAGGCCAGGGCAAGGTGGCTACACCTTC.